The clone carrying this T cell receptor beta chain was counted only a few times. The antigen is unknown. Germline CDR1 is SGHRS and CDR2 is YFSETQ. V shed 7 bases and J shed 1 base, with 11 bases lying between them. CDR3 length: 14 residues. The data derive from a study of beta chain features in type 1 diabetes. For the study at large: Sorted cells from all samples, numbering about 98 million, were examined. Findings and caveats of the study: The cDNA sequencing approach could over-represent high-TCR-expressing cells. Shortening that was moderate but significant affected the TCRB CDR3s of Type 1 diabetes patients in all four CD4+ subsets.

The whole isolated RNA underwent reverse transcription, so sequencing captured expressed TCRB transcripts. The table came from immunoSEQ multiplex PCR; TCRdb's copy has only in-frame clones and leaves some out. The sample lists 300,000 to 400,000 clones, 9.6% occurring once. Using CD45RO/CCR7/CD25/CD127/CD95/CD27, CD4+ naive, central memory, regulatory and stem cell-like memory cells were sorted. The purity of all sorted populations exceeded 98%. The source material was central memory CD4+ T cells from blood. The TCR was taken from a man aged 25-40 years with type 1 diabetes. The chain joins TRBV5-1 to TRBJ2-2, with a weak D call TRBD1 (6 bases). CDR3 DNA sequence: TGCGCCAGCGATCTGGGACAGAACACCGGGGAGCTGTTTTTT. Protein product: CASDLGQNTGELFF. Using reference TRBV5-1 and TRBJ2-2 for the parts outside the CDR3, the full variable domain is KAGVTQTPRYLIKTRGQQVTLSCSPISGHRSVSWYQQTPGQGLQFLFEYFSETQRNKGNFPGRFSGRQFSNSRSEMNVSTLELGDSALYLCASDLGQNTGELFFGEGSRLTVL.